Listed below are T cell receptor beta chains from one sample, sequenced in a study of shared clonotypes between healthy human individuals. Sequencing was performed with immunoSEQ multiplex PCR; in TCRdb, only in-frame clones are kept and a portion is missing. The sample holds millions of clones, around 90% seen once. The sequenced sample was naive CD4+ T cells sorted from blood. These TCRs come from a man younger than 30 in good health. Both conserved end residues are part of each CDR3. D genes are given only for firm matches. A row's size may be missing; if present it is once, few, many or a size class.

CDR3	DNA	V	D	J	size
CASRKGSNTEAFF	TGTGCCAGCAGAAAGGGGTCGAACACTGAAGCTTTCTTT	TRBV7-2	NA	TRBJ1-1	NA
CASRRTGDETGELFF	TGCGCCAGCAGGAGGACAGGGGATGAGACCGGGGAGCTGTTTTTT	TRBV5-1	TRBD1	TRBJ2-2	NA
CASSIRGGAGNTEAFF	TGTGCCAGCAGTATTAGGGGGGGAGCGGGGAACACTGAAGCTTTCTTT	TRBV28	NA	TRBJ1-1	NA
CASSIEISGGHTLTDTQYF	TGTGCCAGTAGTATAGAGATCAGCGGGGGTCACACCCTGACAGATACGCAGTATTTT	TRBV19	TRBD2	TRBJ2-3	once
CASSIHSSYEQYF	TGTGCCAGTAGTATCCACTCTTCCTACGAGCAGTACTTC	TRBV19	NA	TRBJ2-7	NA
CASSSPGQGVFGAFF	TGTGCCAGCAGCTCCCCGGGACAGGGGGTTTTTGGGGCTTTCTTT	TRBV5-4	TRBD1	TRBJ1-1	NA
CASSLEVRAEAFF	TGTGCCAGTAGTCTGGAGGTTCGGGCTGAAGCTTTCTTT	TRBV19	NA	TRBJ1-1	NA
CAWGQVNYGYTF	TGTGCCTGGGGACAGGTAAACTATGGCTACACCTTC	TRBV30	TRBD1	TRBJ1-2	NA
CASSSPGQPQHF	TGTGCCAGCAGTTCCCCAGGGCAGCCCCAGCATTTT	TRBV6-5	NA	TRBJ1-5	NA
CASSVVSGGRFHEQFF	TGTGCCAGCAGCGTAGTGTCGGGGGGCAGGTTCCATGAGCAGTTCTTC	TRBV9	NA	TRBJ2-1	once
CASSRTGNYGYTF	TGCGCCAGCAGCCGGACAGGGAACTATGGCTACACCTTC	TRBV5-1	TRBD1	TRBJ1-2	few